This TCR beta chain emerged from a study of blood T cells in healthy people across ages (dated by TCRdb to the mid-2010s). For the study in its entirety: In model experiments, template switching captured about one uniquely barcoded TCR beta cDNA molecule for every two T cells. Age-related changes in TCR beta repertoire diversity were measured in the study by deep sequencing normalized with unique cDNA molecular identifiers. To avoid experimental bias, donors of different ages were spread randomly across the sequencing lanes. Donors were grouped into four age groups: young (average approximately 15 years), middle-aged (around 39), aged (about 60) and long-lived (82). Two additional independent replicas of 1 million unique cDNA reads from the same blood draw were analyzed for two donors (one aged 18 to 30 and one aged 80 or older).

The library was made by 5' RACE. TCRdb lists the instrument as Illumina HiSeq 2500. A second PCR of roughly 6 to 11 cycles was run with a J-beta primer mix and a sample-barcoded 5' primer. Each TCR beta cDNA molecule received a unique molecular identifier from a template-switch 5' adaptor carrying 12 random nucleotides. Each sample yielded at least 2.5 million CDR3-containing paired-end reads. First-strand cDNA synthesis was performed from all RNA using the Mint cDNA synthesis kit, with priming by a TRBC-specific oligonucleotide. All cDNA was treated with uracil-DNA glycosylase and then went through a first 18-cycle PCR with the universal primers M1SS and BC2_uni_R. Per the authors' processing: Each sample was normalized by randomly selecting 1 million high-quality reads, each carrying a distinct molecular identifier. Instead of being binned into consensus sequences, reads that shared molecular identifiers were thrown out. MiTCR, set to a Q25 quality threshold and the strictest error-elimination algorithm, was used for CDR3 identification, clonotype clustering and error correction. A nonparametric unseen species model with Euler transformation was used to estimate lower-bound total TCR beta diversity. TCRdb applied fastp at Q25 and MiXCR to the public reads, then kept only in-frame beta chains. All rows with the same CDR3 protein become a single entry with the most common DNA and genes. These V and J calls originate from TCRdb's pipeline instead of the authors' own analysis. In this sample the table shows around 1,600,000 distinct CDR3 sequences, approximately 42% of which occur a single time. In total, the top ten clones hold less than 5% of the sample.

Concerning this clonotype: The target of this receptor is not known. No base-level quality is on record; no much larger clone is a single base apart.

Via the germline V gene, CDR1 is SGHRS and CDR2 YFSETQ. V and J are trimmed by 3 bases and 7 bases, and the gene matches miss 17 bases of the junction. Taken from cysteine to phenylalanine, the CDR3 has 17 residues. The DNA shown is the 51-base CDR3, in frame from base 1. Systemically healthy Caucasian individuals from Russia, about 38 in total and aged roughly 6 to 95 years, were included as donors. Each donor gave ten milliliters of peripheral blood, collected into EDTA-treated Vacutainer tubes. Ficoll-Paque density-gradient centrifugation was used to isolate PBMCs, with at least 6.5 million per sample. Total RNA was extracted from PBMCs with Trizol reagent, with at least 5.5 micrograms obtained per sample. For every donor, an aliquot of PBMCs went through flow cytometry to measure the percentages of naive CD45RAhigh/CD27high T cells. Paper-wide results and their limitations: Observed TCR beta diversity per million T cells fell roughly linearly with age, and a significant reduction was already apparent by age approximately 40. There was a strong correlation between observed TCR beta diversity and the percentage of naive T cells measured by flow cytometry. Because the CMV infection status of the donors was unknown, age-related changes in expanded clonotypes may potentially have been confounded. Because profiling used bulk unsorted PBMCs, naive and antigen-experienced compartments could not be compared conclusively. Estimates of total diversity based on one million sequenced T cells were considered lower bounds and underestimates. Compared with the aged group, the long-lived group had more naive CD4+ T cells, fewer expanded clones and increased TCR diversity, a pattern suggesting age selection.

Material: blood. Recombination connected TRBV5-1 to TRBJ1-2; TRBD1 lines up with 8 middle nucleotides. The clonotype originates from a woman aged 18 to 35 in good health. The CDR3 corresponds to CASSWTGQAVNAPGYTF. The nucleotide sequence reads TGCGCCAGCAGCTGGACGGGACAGGCGGTGAATGCTCCTGGCTACACCTTC.